Below, 8 T cell receptor beta chains from the same sample are listed, as sequenced in a study of blood T cell repertoires in COVID-19. Clones were read by immunoSEQ multiplex PCR, and TCRdb kept only the in-frame ones, dropping some. The sample has roughly 130,000 clones, roughly 86% seen once. What was sequenced was peripheral blood. All receptors come from a woman aged 60-70 years with acute or convalescent COVID-19.

V gene TRBV19 combines with J gene TRBJ1-1; tentatively, D is TRBD1 (5 bases). The V end was cut by 10 bases, the J end by 6 bases, with 15 bases between. This CDR3 contains 12 residues. Germline-derived CDR1 and CDR2 are LNHDA and SQIVND (reference sequence). CDR3 in DNA: TGTGCCACCGGGGGGTTCTCCCCTGAAGCTTTCTTT. Amino acids: CATGGFSPEAFF.

J is TRBJ2-1 and V is TRBV5-5; 7 bases line up with TRBD2. Germline loops: CDR1 SGHKS, CDR2 YYEKEE (reference sequence). Unmatched junction bases numbered 6, after V lost 2 bases and J lost 7 bases. The CDR3 loop spans 14 amino acids. CDR3 bases: TGTGCCAGCAGCTTAGGTCTAGCGGTTAATGAGCAGTTCTTC. Encoded protein: CASSLGLAVNEQFF. The complete variable domain, with remaining parts taken from reference TRBV5-5 and TRBJ2-1, reads DAGVTQSPTHLIKTRGQQVTLRCSPISGHKSVSWYQQVLGQGPQFIFQYYEKEERGRGNFPDRFSARQFPNYSSELNVNALLLGDSALYLCASSLGLAVNEQFFGPGTRLTVL.

The V call is TRBV19, the J call TRBJ2-3, with 12 nucleotides matching TRBD2. Germline trimming cut 1 base from V and 7 bases from J; bases unmatched to any gene: 9. CDR3 length equals 17 residues. Per germline, CDR1 LNHDA and CDR2 SQIVND (reference sequence). DNA for the CDR3: TGTGCCAGTAGTATAGCGTTGGCTAGCGGGAGGGCCTATACGCAGTATTTT. As protein: CASSIALASGRAYTQYF.

V gene TRBV14 combines with J gene TRBJ1-1, with 10 bases that match TRBD1. This CDR3 has 16 residues. Germline CDR1 and CDR2: SGHDN and FVKESK. Unmatched junction bases numbered 8, after V lost 4 bases and J lost 3 bases. In DNA, the CDR3 is TGTGCCAGCAGCCCCTTGCCTGGACAGGGGGACACTGAAGCTTTCTTT. Translation gives CASSPLPGQGDTEAFF.

The chain links TRBV6-5 to TRBJ2-3; D is perhaps TRBD1 (6 bases). Germline values: CDR1 MNHEY, CDR2 SVGAGI. This CDR3 comprises 10 residues. CDR3 sequence reads: CITGRDTQYF. CDR3 DNA: TGTATAACAGGGAGAGATACGCAGTATTTT.

This chain joins TRBV28 and TRBJ1-2; D uncertain. The CDR3 loop spans 12 amino acids. The V and J ends lost 5 bases and 5 bases respectively, with 9 bases between them. Looked up from germline, CDR1 is MDHEN and CDR2 is SYDVKM. CDR3 DNA: TGTGCCAGCAGTACCCAGACATATGGCTACACCTTC. Its protein is CASSTQTYGYTF.

CDR3 sequence reads: CASSTPPGNTEAFF. CDR3 DNA: TGCGCCAGCAGCACACCCCCGGGGAACACTGAAGCTTTCTTT. The rearrangement links TRBV5-1 to TRBJ1-1; D unclear. The germline CDR1 and CDR2 sequences are SGHRS and YFSETQ. V dropped 4 bases and J dropped 1 base, with 11 bases sitting between them. This CDR3 contains 14 residues.

The chain carries TRBV27 and TRBJ2-7, with D tentatively TRBD2 (6 bases). V was clipped by 6 bases and J by 6 bases, with 12 bases between them. Per the germline V gene, CDR1 is MNHEY and CDR2 is SMNVEV (reference sequence). This CDR3 has 12 residues. The CDR3 DNA reads TGTGCCAGCAGCCTACTCGGGGGCGAGCAGTACTTC. Its protein is CASSLLGGEQYF.